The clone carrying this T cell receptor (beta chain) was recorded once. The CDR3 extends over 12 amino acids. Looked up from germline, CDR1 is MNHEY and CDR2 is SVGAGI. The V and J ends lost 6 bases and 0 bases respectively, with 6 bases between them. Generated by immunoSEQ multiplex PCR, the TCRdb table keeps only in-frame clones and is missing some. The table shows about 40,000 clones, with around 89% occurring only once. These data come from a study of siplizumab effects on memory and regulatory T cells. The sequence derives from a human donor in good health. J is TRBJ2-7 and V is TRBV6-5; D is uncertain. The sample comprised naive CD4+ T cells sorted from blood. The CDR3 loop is CASSPSSYEQYF. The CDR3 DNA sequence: TGTGCCAGCAGCCCCAGCTCCTACGAGCAGTACTTC.